What follows are 22 T cell receptor beta chains derived from one specimen sequenced in a study of T cell clusters in autoimmune cytopenias. Multiplex touch-down PCR amplified TRB using TRB-A and TRB-B pools in one tube. Following a re-call of the multiplex PCR reads, TCRdb has one entry per CDR3 protein and lacks DNA. Its table lists under 13,000 distinct CDR3 sequences. TRB amplification used approximately 250 ng of peripheral blood genomic DNA. The sample was also linked to a second study, of T cell repertoires in aging, cancer and after chemotherapy.

Sequencing was done on a sample of peripheral blood. Every receptor here comes from a human donor in good health.

Frequency places this clonotype as medium-sized. The chain uses TRBV7-2 and TRBJ2-3; TCRdb picks TRBD2, but there is no DNA to check that call. The CDR3 runs 17 residues. Germline assignment: CDR1 SGHTA and CDR2 FQGNSA. The CDR3 sequence is CASSLDLLAGETDTQYF.

The chain links TRBV5-1 to TRBJ2-1; with no DNA, the TCRdb D assignment of TRBD1 cannot be verified. Germline CDR1 is SGHRS and CDR2 is YFSETQ. This CDR3 region has 14 residues. Here the CDR3 reads CASFATDSYNEQFF.

This rearrangement joins TRBV21-1 to TRBJ2-7; TCRdb selects TRBD1, and the lack of DNA leaves this call unchecked. TRBV21-1 is marked as a pseudogene. The CDR3 extends over 16 amino acids. The CDR3 here is CASNSLLRGHSYEQYF.

This clonotype is classed as medium-sized by frequency. The chain carries TRBV27 and TRBJ1-4; without DNA, the TCRdb call of TRBD1 cannot be checked. This CDR3 region has 15 residues. CDR1 and CDR2 (germline): MNHEY, SMNVEV (reference sequence). This CDR3 is CASSLGGTGDQKLFF.

V is TRBV7-9 and J is TRBJ2-3; absent DNA, TCRdb's TRBD1 call cannot be checked. CDR1 SEHNR and CDR2 FQNEAQ come from the germline V gene (reference sequence). This CDR3 spans 15 amino acids. CDR3: CASSPRDQISSTQYF.

The chain carries TRBV12-3 or TRBV12-4 and TRBJ2-2; TCRdb selects TRBD1, and the lack of DNA leaves this call unchecked. CDR3 length: 15 residues. The CDR3 sequence: CALGTGGRDTGELFF.

The chain's CDR3 is CASSIVGGAHEQFF. V is TRBV19 and J is TRBJ2-7; TCRdb reports TRBD1, a call that lacks DNA to check it against. The CDR3 is 14 residues long. Germline loops: CDR1 LNHDA, CDR2 SQIVND (reference sequence).

The CDR3: CASSQGQGVFYEQYF. The V call is TRBV7-2, the J call TRBJ2-7; the TCRdb D gene call, TRBD1, has no DNA to confirm it. From germline, CDR1 is SGHTA and CDR2 FQGNSA. This CDR3 has 15 residues.

The CDR3 region is CSAISRTSGHTDTQYF. The chain carries TRBV20-1 and TRBJ2-3; the TRBD2 assignment by TCRdb is unverifiable without DNA. Germline loops: CDR1 DFQATT, CDR2 SNEGSKA (reference sequence). CDR3 length: 16 residues.

The chain uses TRBV7-9 and TRBJ1-5. The V gene's germline CDR1 is SEHNR and CDR2 FQNEAQ (reference sequence). The CDR3 is made up of 15 amino acids. The CDR3 region is CASSLENGPNQPQHF.

V usage is TRBV28 and J usage is TRBJ2-1. The CDR3 covers 18 residues. CDR1 and CDR2 (germline): MDHEN, SYDVKM. The CDR3 spells CASSDLQNAASSYNEQFF.

J is TRBJ1-2 and V is TRBV6-2 or TRBV6-3. The CDR3 length is 13 residues. CDR1 is MNHEY and CDR2 is SVGEGT in the germline V gene. CDR3 loop: CASSYQGRYGYTF.

According to its frequency, this clonotype is medium-sized. V is TRBV20-1 and J is TRBJ1-1. This CDR3 region has 15 residues. Germline V CDR1 and CDR2: DFQATT, SNEGSKA (reference sequence). This CDR3 reads CSAGPPARWNTEAFF.

This clonotype is labeled medium-sized based on frequency. The V gene is TRBV20-1, the J gene TRBJ1-1. The germline CDR1 and CDR2 sequences are DFQATT and SNEGSKA (reference sequence). This CDR3 contains 14 residues. CDR3 loop: CSARVAELNTEAFF.

The chain is built from TRBV4-2 and TRBJ2-7; TCRdb outputs TRBD1, but without DNA this stays unchecked. The CDR3 is 15 amino acids. Germline values: CDR1 LGHNA, CDR2 YNFKEQ. The CDR3 loop reads CASSQEQGRTYEQYF.

The chain combines TRBV7-9 with TRBJ2-1; TCRdb picks TRBD1, but there is no DNA to check that call. Germline V CDR1 and CDR2: SEHNR, FQNEAQ (reference sequence). This CDR3 contains 16 residues. The CDR3 region is CASSLAPWTGNHEQFF. The variable domain in full, completed from reference TRBV7-9 and TRBJ2-1, reads DTGVSQNPRHKITKRGQNVTFRCDPISEHNRLYWYRQTLGQGPEFLTYFQNEAQLEKSRLLSDRFSAERPKGSFSTLEIQRTEQGDSAMYLCASSLAPWTGNHEQFFGPGTRLTVL.

This clonotype is medium-sized by frequency. The rearrangement joins TRBV19 to TRBJ1-1; TCRdb lists TRBD1, though no DNA is available to test this call. This CDR3 is 14 amino acids long. Germline V gene sequence: CDR1 LNHDA, CDR2 SQIVND (reference sequence). The chain's CDR3 is CASRSVGQPHEAFF.

In terms of frequency, this clonotype is medium-sized. The chain couples TRBV6-1 to TRBJ1-6; there is no DNA to check the TCRdb D call of TRBD1. The germline gives CDR1 MNHNS, CDR2 SASEGT. The length of the CDR3 is 15 residues. CDR3 sequence reads: CASSAPGHYNSPLHF.

This clonotype is deemed medium-sized by its frequency. This chain connects TRBV20-1 to TRBJ2-1; TCRdb's assignment of TRBD2 cannot be checked, as there is no DNA. Per germline, CDR1 DFQATT and CDR2 SNEGSKA (reference sequence). This CDR3 has 13 residues. The CDR3 sequence: CSGEGPGRYEQFF.

The chain links TRBV7-9 to TRBJ1-1. This CDR3 comprises 15 residues. Germline CDR1 and CDR2: SEHNR and FQNEAQ (reference sequence). This chain's CDR3 is CASSFTAQQNTEAFF.

This clonotype is called medium-sized based on its frequency. CDR3 in amino acids: CASSGGGPPYEQYF. The chain combines TRBV6-5 with TRBJ2-7; TCRdb designates TRBD1, a call that cannot be tested without DNA. The CDR3 contains 14 residues. Germline assignment: CDR1 MNHEY and CDR2 SVGAGI.

Judged by frequency, this clonotype is medium-sized. The rearrangement links TRBV6-5 to TRBJ2-7. The CDR3 is 11 amino acids. Germline CDR1 MNHEY, CDR2 SVGAGI. CDR3 residues: CASSLSGSQYF.